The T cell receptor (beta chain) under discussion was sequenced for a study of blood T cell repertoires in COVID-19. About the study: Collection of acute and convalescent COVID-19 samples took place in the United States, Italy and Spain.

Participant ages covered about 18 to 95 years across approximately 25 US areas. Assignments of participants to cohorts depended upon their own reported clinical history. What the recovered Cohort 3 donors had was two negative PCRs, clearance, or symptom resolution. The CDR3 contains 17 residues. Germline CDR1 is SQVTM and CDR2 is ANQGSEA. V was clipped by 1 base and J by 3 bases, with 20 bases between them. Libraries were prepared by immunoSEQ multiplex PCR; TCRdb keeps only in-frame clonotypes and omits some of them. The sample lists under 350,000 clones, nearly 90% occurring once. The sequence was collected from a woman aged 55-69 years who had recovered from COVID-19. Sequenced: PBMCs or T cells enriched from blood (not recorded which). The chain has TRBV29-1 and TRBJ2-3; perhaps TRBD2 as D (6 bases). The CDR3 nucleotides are TGCAGCGTTGAAGGGGGGGTAGCGGTTCCCATAACAGATACGCAGTATTTT. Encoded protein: CSVEGGVAVPITDTQYF.